This record concerns one T cell receptor beta chain sequence. No antigen is known for it. Trimming shortened V by 2 bases and J by 0 bases, and 10 bases separated the two germline ends. Looked up from germline, CDR1 is MNHEY and CDR2 is SMNVEV (reference sequence). CDR3 size: 15 residues. The data are from a study of T cell responses to AZD1222 COVID-19 vaccine. Study outcomes and limitations: Donor demographics were predominantly white British with a female majority; clonal diversity may be underestimated. Two AZD1222 doses significantly raised spike-specific TCR breadth and depth over controls.

TCRdb's copy holds only in-frame clones and misses some; the assay was immunoSEQ multiplex PCR. The top ten clones hold roughly 10% of a sample with roughly 150,000 clones, around 94% of them seen once. The sample consisted of peripheral blood, taken 28 days after the second AZD1222 dose. The sequence came from an adult who received the AZD1222 COVID-19 vaccine. V gene TRBV27 combines with J gene TRBJ1-1; D is unclear. The CDR3 loop reads CASSLTERMNTEAFF. CDR3 coding DNA: TGTGCCAGCAGTTTAACTGAACGGATGAACACTGAAGCTTTCTTT.